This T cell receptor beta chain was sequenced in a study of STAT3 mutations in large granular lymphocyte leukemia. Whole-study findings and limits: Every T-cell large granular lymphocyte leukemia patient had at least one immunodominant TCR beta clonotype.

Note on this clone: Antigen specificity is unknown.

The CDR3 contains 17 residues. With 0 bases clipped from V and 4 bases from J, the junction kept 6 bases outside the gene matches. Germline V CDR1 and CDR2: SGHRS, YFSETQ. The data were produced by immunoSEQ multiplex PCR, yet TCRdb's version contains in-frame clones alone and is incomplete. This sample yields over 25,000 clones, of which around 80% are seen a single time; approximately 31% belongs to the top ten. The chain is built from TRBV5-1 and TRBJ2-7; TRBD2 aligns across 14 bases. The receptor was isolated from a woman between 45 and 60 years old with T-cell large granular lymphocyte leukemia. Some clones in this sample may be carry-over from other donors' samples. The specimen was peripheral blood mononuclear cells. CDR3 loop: CASSLAGTSGSRYEQYF. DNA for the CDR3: TGCGCCAGCAGCTTGGCGGGGACTAGCGGGAGCCGATACGAGCAGTACTTC.